The text below deals with one T cell receptor beta chain. The data were obtained in a study of blood T cell repertoires in COVID-19. Study overall: Samples of COVID-19 (acute and convalescent) were obtained from the United States, Italy and Spain. T cells, B-cell-depleted T cells, or PBMCs provided the cDNA or gDNA that served as material.

In the study's own analysis: Amplified reference gene primers provided the basis for estimating nucleated cell counts. Method: immunoSEQ multiplex PCR; TCRdb's copy keeps in-frame clones and lacks some. That table furnishes V, J and clone size, whereas the DNA furnished D and trimming. Altogether some 170,000 clones are present, roughly 87% being singletons, with the ten largest covering roughly 1.5%. V was pared by 1 base and J by 13 bases, with 19 bases between. This CDR3 has 14 residues. Germline V gene lookup returns CDR1 LGHDT and CDR2 YNNKEL (reference sequence). The clonotype comes from a woman in her 50s with acute or convalescent COVID-19. Source material: peripheral blood. The chain recombines TRBV3-1 (or the pseudogene TRBV3-2) with TRBJ1-2; tentative D call: TRBD1 (5 bases). CDR3 in DNA: TGTGCCAGCAGCCAAGGTTTCGACAGCCCAATCTCCACCTTC. Amino acids: CASSQGFDSPISTF.